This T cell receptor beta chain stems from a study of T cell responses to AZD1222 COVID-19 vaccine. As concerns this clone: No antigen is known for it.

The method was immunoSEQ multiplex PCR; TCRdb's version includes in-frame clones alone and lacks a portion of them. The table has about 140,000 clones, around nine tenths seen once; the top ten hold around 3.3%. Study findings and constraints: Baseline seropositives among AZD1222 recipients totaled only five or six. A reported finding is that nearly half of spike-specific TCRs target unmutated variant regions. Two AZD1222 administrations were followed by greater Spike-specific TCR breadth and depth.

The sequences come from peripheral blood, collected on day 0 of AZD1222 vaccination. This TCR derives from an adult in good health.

This chain's CDR3 is CASSEAPLPYYEQYF. For the CDR3, the DNA is TGCGCCAGCAGTGAAGCCCCCCTCCCTTACTACGAGCAGTACTTC. This chain joins TRBV10-1 and TRBJ2-7; no clear D gene. Germline values: CDR1 WNHNN, CDR2 SYGVQD (reference sequence). This CDR3 contains 15 residues. Trimming took 3 bases from V and 3 from J, leaving 15 bases between them.